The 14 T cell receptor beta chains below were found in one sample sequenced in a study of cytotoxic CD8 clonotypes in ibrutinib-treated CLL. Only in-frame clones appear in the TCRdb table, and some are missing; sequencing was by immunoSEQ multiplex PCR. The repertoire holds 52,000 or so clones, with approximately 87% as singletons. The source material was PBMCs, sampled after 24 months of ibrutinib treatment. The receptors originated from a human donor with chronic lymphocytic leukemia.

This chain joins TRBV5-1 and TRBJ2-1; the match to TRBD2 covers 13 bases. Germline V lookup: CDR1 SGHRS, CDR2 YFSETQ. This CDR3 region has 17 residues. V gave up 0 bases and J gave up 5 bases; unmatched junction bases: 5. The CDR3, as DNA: TGCGCCAGCAGCTTGGGGGGACTAGCGGGAAACCACAATGAGCAGTTCTTC. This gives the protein CASSLGGLAGNHNEQFF.

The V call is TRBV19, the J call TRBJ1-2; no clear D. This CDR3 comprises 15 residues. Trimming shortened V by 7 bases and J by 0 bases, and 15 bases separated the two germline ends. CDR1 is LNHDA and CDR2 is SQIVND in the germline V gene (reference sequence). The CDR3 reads CASNFGVRTNYGYTF. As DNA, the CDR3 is TGTGCCAGTAATTTTGGAGTTAGAACTAACTATGGCTACACCTTC. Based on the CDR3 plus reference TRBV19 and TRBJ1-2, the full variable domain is DGGITQSPKYLFRKEGQNVTLSCEQNLNHDAMYWYRQDPGQGLRLIYYSQIVNDFQKGDIAEGYSVSREKKESFPLTVTSAQKNPTAFYLCASNFGVRTNYGYTFGSGTRLTVV.

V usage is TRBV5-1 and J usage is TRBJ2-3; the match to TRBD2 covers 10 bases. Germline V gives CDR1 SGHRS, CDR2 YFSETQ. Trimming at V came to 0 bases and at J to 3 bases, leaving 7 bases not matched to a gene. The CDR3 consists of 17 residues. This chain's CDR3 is CASSLGAGGIRTDTQYF. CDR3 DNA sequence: TGCGCCAGCAGCTTGGGAGCGGGAGGGATACGTACAGATACGCAGTATTTT. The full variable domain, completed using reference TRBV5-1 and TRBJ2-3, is KAGVTQTPRYLIKTRGQQVTLSCSPISGHRSVSWYQQTPGQGLQFLFEYFSETQRNKGNFPGRFSGRQFSNSRSEMNVSTLELGDSALYLCASSLGAGGIRTDTQYFGPGTRLTVL.

CDR3 in amino acids: CASSGPTGKGLSGANVLTF. The CDR3 coding sequence is TGTGCCAGCAGCGGGCCCACAGGGAAGGGGCTCTCTGGGGCCAACGTCCTGACTTTC. The rearrangement uses TRBV7-3 and TRBJ2-6, with D maybe TRBD1 (6 bases). Trimming pared 5 bases from V and 0 bases from J, leaving 20 bases between. In germline, CDR1 is SGHTA, CDR2 FQGTGA. The CDR3 consists of 19 residues.

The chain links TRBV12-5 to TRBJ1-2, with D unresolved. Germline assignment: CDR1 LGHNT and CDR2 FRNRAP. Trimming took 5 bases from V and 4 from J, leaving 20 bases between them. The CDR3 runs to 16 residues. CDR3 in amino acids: CASGPSLGPLGYGYTF. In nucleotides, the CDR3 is TGTGCTAGTGGTCCCAGCCTAGGGCCGCTGGGCTATGGCTACACCTTC.

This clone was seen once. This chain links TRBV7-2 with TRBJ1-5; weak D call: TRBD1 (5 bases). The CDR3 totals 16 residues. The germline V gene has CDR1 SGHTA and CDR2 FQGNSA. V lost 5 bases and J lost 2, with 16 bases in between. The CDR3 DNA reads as TGTGCCAGCAGCGCCGGGGGGAAAGGGGGCAATCAGCCCCAGCATTTT. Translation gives CASSAGGKGGNQPQHF.

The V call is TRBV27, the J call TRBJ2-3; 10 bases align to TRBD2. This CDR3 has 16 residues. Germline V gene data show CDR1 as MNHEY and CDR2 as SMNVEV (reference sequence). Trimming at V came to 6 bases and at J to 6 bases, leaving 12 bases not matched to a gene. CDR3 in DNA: TGTGCCAGCAGACTAGCGGGGCTGGAATGGGCGGATACGCAGTATTTT. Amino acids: CASRLAGLEWADTQYF.

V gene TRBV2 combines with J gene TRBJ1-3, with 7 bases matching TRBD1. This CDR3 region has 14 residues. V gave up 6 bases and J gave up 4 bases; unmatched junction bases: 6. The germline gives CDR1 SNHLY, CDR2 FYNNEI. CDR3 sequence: CASRLSTGGNTIYF. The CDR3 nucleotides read TGTGCCAGCAGGCTCTCGACAGGGGGAAACACCATATATTTT.

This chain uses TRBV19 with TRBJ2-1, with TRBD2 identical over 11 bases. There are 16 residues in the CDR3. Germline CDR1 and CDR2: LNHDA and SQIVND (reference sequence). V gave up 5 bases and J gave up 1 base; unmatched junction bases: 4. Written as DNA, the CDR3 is TGTGCCAGTAGTCCTAGCGGGGGGAAGTCCTACAATGAGCAGTTCTTC. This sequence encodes CASSPSGGKSYNEQFF.

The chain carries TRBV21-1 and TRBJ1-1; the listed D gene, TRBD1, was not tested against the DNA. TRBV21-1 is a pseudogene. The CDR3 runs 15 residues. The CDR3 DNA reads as TGTGCCAACCTAACCCAGGGAAACGAAGGCACTGAAGCTTTCTTT. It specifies CANLTQGNEGTEAFF.

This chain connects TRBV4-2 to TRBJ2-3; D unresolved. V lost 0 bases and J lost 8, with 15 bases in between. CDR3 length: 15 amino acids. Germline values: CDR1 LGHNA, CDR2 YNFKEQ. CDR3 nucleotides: TGTGCCAGCAGCCAAGATAACATGTCGGGTCTTACGCAGTATTTT. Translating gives CASSQDNMSGLTQYF.

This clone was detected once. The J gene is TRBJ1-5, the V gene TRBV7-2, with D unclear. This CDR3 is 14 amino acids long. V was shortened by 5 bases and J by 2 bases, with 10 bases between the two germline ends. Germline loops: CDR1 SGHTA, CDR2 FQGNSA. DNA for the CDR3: TGTGCCAGCAGCGCTAATCTGGGCAATCAGCCCCAGCATTTT. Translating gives CASSANLGNQPQHF.

CDR3 nucleotide sequence: TGCGCCAGCAGTGCCCTTAACAATGAGCAGTTCTTC. Translated, it gives CASSALNNEQFF. The chain is built from TRBV10-1 and TRBJ2-1; D gene unclear. Trimming pared 4 bases from V and 5 bases from J, leaving 6 bases between. CDR1 is WNHNN and CDR2 is SYGVQD in the germline V gene (reference sequence). The CDR3 spans 12 residues.

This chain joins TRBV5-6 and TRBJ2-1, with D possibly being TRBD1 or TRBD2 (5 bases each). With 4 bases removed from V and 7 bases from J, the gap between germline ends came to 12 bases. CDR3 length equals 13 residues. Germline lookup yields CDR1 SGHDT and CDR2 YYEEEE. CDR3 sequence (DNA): TGTGCCAGCAGCAGTGGGACCTGGAATGAGCAGTTCTTC. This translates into CASSSGTWNEQFF.